Sequencing of this T cell receptor beta chain was carried out in a study of blood T cell repertoires in COVID-19. About the study: Acute and convalescent COVID-19 samples came from the United States, Italy and Spain.

Germline CDR1 reads MNHEY; CDR2 reads SMNVEV (reference sequence). The germline V and J ends were trimmed by 8 bases and 3 bases, with 11 bases remaining between them. The CDR3 has 12 amino acids. Source study methods: Reference gene primers were amplified, and this amplification served to estimate nucleated cell counts. Measured with immunoSEQ multiplex PCR; TCRdb has only the in-frame clones, and not every one. V and J calls and clone size follow that table, whereas D and trimming were derived from the DNA. The sample contains around 170,000 clones, about 74% of which appear only once. This TCR was recovered from a woman at least 80 years old with acute or convalescent COVID-19. Source material: peripheral blood. The J gene is TRBJ2-7, the V gene TRBV27, with D tentatively TRBD2 (5 bases). For the CDR3, the DNA is TGTGCCAGCGGGGAGAGCGGCTACGAGCAGTACTTC. It yields the protein CASGESGYEQYF.